Following are 6 T cell receptor beta chains from one sample sequenced in a study of preoperative IRX-2 immunotherapy in early breast cancer. Sequenced by immunoSEQ multiplex PCR; TCRdb stores in-frame clones only, minus some. Of 35,000 to 50,000 clones detected, approximately 94% appear once; the ten largest clones hold around 1.5%. Treatment specified: preoperative locoregional IRX-2 cytokine immunotherapy. The sequenced sample was tumor tissue, obtained after IRX-2 immunotherapy. The receptors derive from a human donor with breast cancer.

The V and J genes are TRBV6-5 and TRBJ2-3, with D perhaps TRBD1 (5 bases). This CDR3 is built from 14 residues. The ends were cut back, 7 bases at V and 4 bases at J, with 15 bases in the middle. Germline loops: CDR1 MNHEY, CDR2 SVGAGI. CDR3 in amino acids: CASTKGESADTQYF. The CDR3 region has the DNA TGTGCCAGCACTAAAGGGGAATCAGCAGATACGCAGTATTTT.

The V call is TRBV27, the J call TRBJ2-5; D gene unclear. The CDR3 loop spans 14 amino acids. Trimming pared 6 bases from V and 5 bases from J, leaving 16 bases between. Germline lookup yields CDR1 MNHEY and CDR2 SMNVEV (reference sequence). CDR3 sequence reads: CASSSLSAGETQYF. For the CDR3, the DNA is TGTGCCAGCAGCTCCCTCAGTGCCGGGGAGACCCAGTACTTC.

This chain joins TRBV7-2 and TRBJ2-7; D is perhaps TRBD2 (5 bases). CDR1 is SGHTA, CDR2 FQGNSA, per germline. The length of the CDR3 is 14 residues. The V and J ends lost 1 base and 5 bases respectively, with 12 bases between them. The CDR3: CASSLVLPGNEQYF. Written as DNA, the CDR3 is TGTGCCAGCAGCTTAGTGTTGCCCGGGAACGAGCAGTACTTC.

The rearrangement uses TRBV19 and TRBJ2-7; TRBD2 matches at 7 bases. The CDR3 spans 15 residues. Per germline, CDR1 LNHDA and CDR2 SQIVND (reference sequence). Trimming took 8 bases from V and 6 from J; bases not matched to a gene: 16. For the CDR3, the DNA is TGTGCCAGTGGACCGTTACTAGCGAGGGCGGGCGAGCAGTACTTC. Protein product: CASGPLLARAGEQYF.

The chain employs TRBV6-5 and TRBJ2-7; a weak D match, TRBD1 (6 bases). Trimming removed 7 bases from V and 5 bases from J, with 18 bases in between. Germline lookup yields CDR1 MNHEY and CDR2 SVGAGI. The CDR3 sequence is 14 residues long. The CDR3: CASTRTALLDEQYF. CDR3 DNA sequence: TGTGCCAGCACCCGGACAGCCCTTCTGGACGAGCAGTACTTC.

J is TRBJ2-1 and V is TRBV15, with 9 bases matching TRBD2. V gave up 0 bases and J gave up 5 bases; unmatched junction bases: 5. Germline assignment: CDR1 LNHNV and CDR2 YYDKDF (reference sequence). CDR3 size: 16 residues. DNA for the CDR3: TGTGCCACCAGCAGAGATAACGCGGGAGGGAACAATGAGCAGTTCTTC. Translating it yields CATSRDNAGGNNEQFF.